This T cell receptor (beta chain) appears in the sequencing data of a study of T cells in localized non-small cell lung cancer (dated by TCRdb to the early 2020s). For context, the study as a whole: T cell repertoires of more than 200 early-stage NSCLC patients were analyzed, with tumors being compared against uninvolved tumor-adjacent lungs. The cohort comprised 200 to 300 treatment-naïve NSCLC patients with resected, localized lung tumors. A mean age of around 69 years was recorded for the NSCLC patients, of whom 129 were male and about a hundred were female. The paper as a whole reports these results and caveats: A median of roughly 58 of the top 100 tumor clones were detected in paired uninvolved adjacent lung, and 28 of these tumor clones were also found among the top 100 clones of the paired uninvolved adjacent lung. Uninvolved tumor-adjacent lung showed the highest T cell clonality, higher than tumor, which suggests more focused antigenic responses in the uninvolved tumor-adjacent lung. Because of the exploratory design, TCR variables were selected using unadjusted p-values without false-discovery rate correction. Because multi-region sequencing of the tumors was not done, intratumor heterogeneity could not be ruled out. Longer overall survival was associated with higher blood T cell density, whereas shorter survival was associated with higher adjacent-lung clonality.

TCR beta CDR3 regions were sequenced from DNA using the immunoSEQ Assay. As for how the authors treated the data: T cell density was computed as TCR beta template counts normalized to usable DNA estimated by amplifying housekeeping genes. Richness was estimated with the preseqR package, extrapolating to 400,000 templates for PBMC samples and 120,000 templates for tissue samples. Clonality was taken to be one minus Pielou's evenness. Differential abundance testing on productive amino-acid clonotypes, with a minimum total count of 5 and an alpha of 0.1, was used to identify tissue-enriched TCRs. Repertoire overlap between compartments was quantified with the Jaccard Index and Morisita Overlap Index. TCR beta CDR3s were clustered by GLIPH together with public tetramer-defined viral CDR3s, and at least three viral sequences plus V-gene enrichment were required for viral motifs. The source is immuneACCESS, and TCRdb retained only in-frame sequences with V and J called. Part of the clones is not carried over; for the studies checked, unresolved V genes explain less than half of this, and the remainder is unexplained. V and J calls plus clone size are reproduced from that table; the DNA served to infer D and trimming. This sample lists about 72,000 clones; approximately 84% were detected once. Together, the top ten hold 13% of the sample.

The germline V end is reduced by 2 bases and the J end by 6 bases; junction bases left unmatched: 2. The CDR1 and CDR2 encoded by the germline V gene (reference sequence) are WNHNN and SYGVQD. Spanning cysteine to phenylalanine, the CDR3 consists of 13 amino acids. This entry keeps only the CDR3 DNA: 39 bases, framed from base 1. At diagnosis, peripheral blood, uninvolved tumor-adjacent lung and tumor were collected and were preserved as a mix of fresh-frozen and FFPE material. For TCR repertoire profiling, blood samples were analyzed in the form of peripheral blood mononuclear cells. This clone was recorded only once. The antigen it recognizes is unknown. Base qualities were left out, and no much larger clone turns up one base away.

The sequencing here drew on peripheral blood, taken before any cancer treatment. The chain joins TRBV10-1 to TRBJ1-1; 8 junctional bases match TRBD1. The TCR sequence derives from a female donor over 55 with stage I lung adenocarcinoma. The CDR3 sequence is CASSEPGGPEAFF. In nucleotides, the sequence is TGCGCCAGCAGTGAGCCAGGGGGCCCTGAAGCTTTCTTT.